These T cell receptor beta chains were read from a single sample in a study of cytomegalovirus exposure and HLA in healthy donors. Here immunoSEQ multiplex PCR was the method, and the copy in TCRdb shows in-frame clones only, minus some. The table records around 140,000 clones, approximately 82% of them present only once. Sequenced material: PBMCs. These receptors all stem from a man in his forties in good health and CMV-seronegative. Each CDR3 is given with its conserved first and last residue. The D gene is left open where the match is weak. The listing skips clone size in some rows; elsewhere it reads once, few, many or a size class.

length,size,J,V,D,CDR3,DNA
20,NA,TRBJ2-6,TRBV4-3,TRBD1,CASSQDRGGAAWPGANVLTF,TGCGCCAGCAGCCAAGATAGAGGGGGCGCAGCTTGGCCTGGGGCCAACGTCCTGACTTTC
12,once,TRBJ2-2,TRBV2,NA,CASSQGSGELFF,TGTGCCAGCAGTCAGGGGTCCGGGGAGCTGTTTTTT
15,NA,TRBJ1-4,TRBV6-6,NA,CASRDSWGLNEKLFF,TGTGCCAGCAGGGACAGCTGGGGGCTTAATGAAAAACTGTTTTTT
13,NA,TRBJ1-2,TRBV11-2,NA,CASSLEQFRGYTF,TGTGCCAGCAGCTTAGAACAGTTCCGGGGCTACACCTTC
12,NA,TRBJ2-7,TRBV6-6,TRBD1,CASRDRGYEQYF,TGTGCCAGCAGGGACAGGGGCTACGAGCAGTACTTC
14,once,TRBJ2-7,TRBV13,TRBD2,CASSDGTSGDEQYF,TGTGCCAGCAGCGACGGGACTAGTGGGGACGAGCAGTACTTC
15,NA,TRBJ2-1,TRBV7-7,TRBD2,CASSPTTSGSSEQFF,TGTGCTAGCAGCCCAACTACTAGCGGGAGTAGTGAGCAGTTCTTC
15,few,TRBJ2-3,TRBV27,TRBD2,CASSLSGSYADTQYF,TGTGCCAGCAGTTTAAGCGGGAGCTACGCAGATACGCAGTATTTT
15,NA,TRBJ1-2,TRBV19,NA,CASSITDSLTYGYTF,TGTGCCAGTTCGATCACTGACAGCCTAACCTATGGCTACACCTTC
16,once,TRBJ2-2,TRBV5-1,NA,CASNPRQGGDTGELFF,TGCGCCAGCAACCCCAGACAGGGAGGAGACACCGGGGAGCTGTTTTTT
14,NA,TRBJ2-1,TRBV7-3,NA,CASSRSGTNNEQFF,TGTGCCAGCAGCCGTTCCGGGACAAACAATGAGCAGTTCTTC
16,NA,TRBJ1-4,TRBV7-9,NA,CASSLVSTSTNEKLFF,TGTGCCAGCAGCTTAGTTTCGACATCAACTAATGAAAAACTGTTTTTT
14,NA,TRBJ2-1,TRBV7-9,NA,CASSITTEINEQFF,TGTGCCAGCAGCATAACGACAGAAATCAATGAGCAGTTCTTC
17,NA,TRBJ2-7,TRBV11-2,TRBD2,CASSLPPGLAVGHEQYF,TGTGCCAGCAGCTTACCCCCGGGACTAGCGGTTGGTCACGAGCAGTACTTC
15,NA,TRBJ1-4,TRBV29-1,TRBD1,CSVRPTGEGYEKLFF,TGCAGCGTCCGGCCCACAGGGGAAGGTTATGAAAAACTGTTTTTT
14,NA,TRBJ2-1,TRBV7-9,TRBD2,CASSLRELAGEQFF,TGTGCCAGCAGCTTACGGGAACTAGCGGGGGAGCAGTTCTTC
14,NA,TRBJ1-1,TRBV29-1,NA,CSAEIVGRETEAFF,TGCAGCGCCGAGATAGTGGGGCGCGAGACTGAAGCTTTCTTT
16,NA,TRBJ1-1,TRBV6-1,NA,CASSELGVLPNTEAFF,TGTGCCAGCAGTGAATTAGGCGTACTACCGAACACTGAAGCTTTCTTT
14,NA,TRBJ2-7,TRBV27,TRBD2,CASSPLAGGREQYF,TGTGCCAGCAGTCCTCTAGCGGGGGGGCGCGAGCAGTACTTC
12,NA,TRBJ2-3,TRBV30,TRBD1,CAWETGADTQYF,TGTGCCTGGGAAACAGGGGCAGATACGCAGTATTTT
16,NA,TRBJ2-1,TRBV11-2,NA,CASSPSSGGGYNEQFF,TGTGCCAGCAGCCCGTCTAGCGGAGGGGGGTACAATGAGCAGTTCTTC
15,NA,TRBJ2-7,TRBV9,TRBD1,CASSAGTGGAYEQYF,TGTGCCAGCAGCGCCGGGACAGGGGGTGCCTACGAGCAGTACTTC
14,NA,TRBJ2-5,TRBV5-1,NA,CASSLGSNQETQYF,TGCGCCAGCAGCTTGGGGAGTAACCAAGAGACCCAGTACTTC
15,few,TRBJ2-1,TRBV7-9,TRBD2,CASSLGTSGYNEQFF,TGTGCCAGCAGCCTCGGGACTAGCGGTTACAATGAGCAGTTCTTC
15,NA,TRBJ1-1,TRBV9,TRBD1,CASSPRTGTNTEAFF,TGTGCCAGCAGCCCGAGGACAGGGACGAACACTGAAGCTTTCTTT
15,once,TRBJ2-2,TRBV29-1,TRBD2,CSGLTSGGANGELFF,TGCAGCGGCCTCACTAGCGGGGGGGCGAACGGGGAGCTGTTTTTT
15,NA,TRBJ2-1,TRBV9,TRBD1,CASSPWTGSDNEQFF,TGTGCCAGCAGTCCCTGGACAGGGAGCGACAATGAGCAGTTCTTC
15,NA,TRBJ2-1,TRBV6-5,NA,CASNSLEAGLNEQFF,TGTGCCAGCAACTCCTTGGAAGCGGGCCTTAATGAGCAGTTCTTC
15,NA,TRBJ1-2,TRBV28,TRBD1,CASSPPGQGISGYTF,TGTGCCAGCAGTCCCCCCGGACAGGGGATTAGTGGCTACACCTTC
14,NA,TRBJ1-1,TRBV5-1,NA,CASSYRDMNTEAFF,TGCGCCAGCAGCTACCGGGACATGAACACTGAAGCTTTCTTT
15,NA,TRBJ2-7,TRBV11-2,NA,CASSLMPRSPYEQYF,TGTGCCAGCAGCTTAATGCCCCGGAGCCCCTACGAGCAGTACTTC
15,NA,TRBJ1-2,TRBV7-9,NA,CASSSERGGIGGYTF,TGTGCCAGCAGCTCAGAGAGGGGGGGAATCGGTGGCTACACCTTC
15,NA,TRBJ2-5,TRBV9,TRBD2,CASSDFRGGVETQYF,TGTGCCAGCAGCGACTTCCGGGGGGGCGTAGAGACCCAGTACTTC
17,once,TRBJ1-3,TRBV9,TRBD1,CASTESRDRETGNTIYF,TGTGCCAGCACCGAGTCCCGGGACAGGGAAACTGGAAACACCATATATTTT
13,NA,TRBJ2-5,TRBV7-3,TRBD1,CASSVTGQETQYF,TGTGCCAGCAGCGTGACAGGGCAAGAGACCCAGTACTTC
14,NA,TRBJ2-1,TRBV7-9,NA,CSSSLGDSFNEQFF,TGTTCCAGCAGCTTAGGGGACTCCTTCAATGAGCAGTTCTTC
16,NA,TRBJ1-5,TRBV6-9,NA,CASSSRRGAEDQPQHF,TGTGCCAGCAGTTCCCGACGCGGGGCGGAAGATCAGCCCCAGCATTTT
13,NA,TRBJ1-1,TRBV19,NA,CASRVQLNTEAFF,TGTGCCAGTAGGGTTCAGTTGAACACTGAAGCTTTCTTT
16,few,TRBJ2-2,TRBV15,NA,CATSRDRFVGAGELFF,TGTGCCACCAGCAGAGATCGGTTCGTCGGGGCCGGGGAGCTGTTTTTT
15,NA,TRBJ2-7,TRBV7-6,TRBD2,CASSLGRGGVHEQYF,TGTGCCAGCAGCTTAGGACGGGGGGGAGTACACGAGCAGTACTTC
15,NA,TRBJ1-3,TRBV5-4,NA,CASSLSGGFGNTIYF,TGTGCCAGCAGCTTGTCGGGGGGCTTTGGCAACACCATATATTTT
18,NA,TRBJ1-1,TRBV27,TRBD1,CASSLTGQGRGLGTEAFF,TGTGCCAGCAGTCTCACGGGACAGGGGAGAGGTCTGGGCACTGAAGCTTTCTTT
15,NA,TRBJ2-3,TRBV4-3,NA,CASSQELASADTQYF,TGCGCCAGCAGCCAAGAATTAGCGAGCGCAGATACGCAGTATTTT
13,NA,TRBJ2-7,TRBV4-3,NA,CASSPAGRSEQYF,TGCGCCAGCAGCCCCGCGGGGCGGAGCGAGCAGTACTTC
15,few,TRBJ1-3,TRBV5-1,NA,CASTLEGNSGNTIYF,TGCGCCAGCACCCTGGAGGGAAACTCTGGAAACACCATATATTTT
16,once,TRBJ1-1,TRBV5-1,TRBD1,CASSWGPGTENTEAFF,TGCGCCAGCAGCTGGGGGCCGGGGACAGAGAACACTGAAGCTTTCTTT
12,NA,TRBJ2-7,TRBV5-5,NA,CASSFQGKEQYF,TGTGCCAGCAGCTTCCAGGGAAAAGAGCAGTACTTC
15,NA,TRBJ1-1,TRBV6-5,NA,CASTLLRYGNTEAFF,TGTGCCAGCACACTCTTACGATACGGGAACACTGAAGCTTTCTTT